The 6 T cell receptor beta chains listed next were all sequenced from one sample in a study of blood T cells in healthy people across ages. Using a J-beta primer mix together with a sample-barcoded 5' primer, a second PCR was run for roughly 6 to 12 cycles. TCRdb reprocessed the 5' RACE reads with MiXCR, giving one entry per CDR3 protein. This sample has approximately 800,000 distinct CDR3 sequences, with roughly 56% found just once. Sequenced sample: blood. The receptor set was obtained from a man aged 40-49 years in good health.

This clonotype appeared a few times. V is TRBV29-1 and J is TRBJ1-2, with 8 bases matching TRBD1. V shed 3 bases and J 1 base; nucleotides not matched to a gene: 4. Germline V gene data show CDR1 as SQVTM and CDR2 as ANQGSEA. The CDR3 consists of 14 residues. CDR3 coding DNA: TGCAGCGTTGAGATACAGGGGGATAACTATGGCTACACCTTC. Residues: CSVEIQGDNYGYTF.

The chain is built from TRBV24-1 and TRBJ2-5; D not resolved. CDR1 KGHDR and CDR2 SFDVKD come from the germline V gene. Trimming left V 1 base short and J 1 base short, with 9 bases between. The CDR3 is 15 amino acids. The CDR3 is CATSDFHGGQETQYF. The DNA for the CDR3 is TGTGCCACCAGTGATTTTCACGGCGGCCAAGAGACCCAGTACTTC.

This chain connects TRBV7-2 to TRBJ2-1, with 8 bases fitting TRBD2. Unmatched junction bases numbered 7, after V lost 5 bases and J lost 4 bases. In germline, CDR1 is SGHTA, CDR2 FQGNSA. The CDR3 contains 15 residues. CDR3 coding DNA: TGTGCCAGCAGCCGGGTCGGCGGGGGGTACAATGAGCAGTTCTTC. Translated, it gives CASSRVGGGYNEQFF.

This chain connects TRBV7-2 to TRBJ2-3; D not resolved. Trimming removed 3 bases at V and 0 bases at J, with 10 bases between. Germline CDR1 and CDR2: SGHTA and FQGNSA. The CDR3 extends over 15 amino acids. Here the CDR3 DNA reads TGTGCCAGCAGCTTCCAGACCCCGAGCACAGATACGCAGTATTTT. Its translation: CASSFQTPSTDTQYF.

This chain uses TRBV5-1 with TRBJ2-5, with D perhaps given as TRBD1 or TRBD2 (5 bases each). The CDR3 runs to 16 residues. CDR1 and CDR2 (germline): SGHRS, YFSETQ. Trimming took off 4 bases at V and 11 bases at J, with 27 bases between the two ends. The CDR3 DNA sequence: TGCGCCAGCAGCCCGGGGCAGGGAACCTTTAACAATGAGCAGTACTTC. It is translated as CASSPGQGTFNNEQYF.

This sequence joins TRBV11-2 and TRBJ2-1; 8 bases line up with TRBD2. Trimming cost V 4 bases and J 7 bases; bases outside gene matches: 12. The CDR3 totals 16 residues. CDR1 and CDR2 (germline): SGHAT, FQNNGV. For the CDR3, the DNA is TGTGCCAGCAGCTCCCCTTTCGGGAGGGCGATAAATGAGCAGTTCTTC. It translates to CASSSPFGRAINEQFF.